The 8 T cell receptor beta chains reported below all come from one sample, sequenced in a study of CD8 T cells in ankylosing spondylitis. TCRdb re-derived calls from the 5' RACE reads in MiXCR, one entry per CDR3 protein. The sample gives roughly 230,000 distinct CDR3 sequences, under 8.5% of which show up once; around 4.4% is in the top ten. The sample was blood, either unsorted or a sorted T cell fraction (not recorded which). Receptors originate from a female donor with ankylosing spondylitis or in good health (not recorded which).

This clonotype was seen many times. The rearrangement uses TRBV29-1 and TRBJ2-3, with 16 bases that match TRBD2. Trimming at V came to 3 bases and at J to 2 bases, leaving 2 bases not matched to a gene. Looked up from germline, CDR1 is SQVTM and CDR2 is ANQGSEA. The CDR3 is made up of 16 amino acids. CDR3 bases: TGCAGCGTTGACGGGACTAGCGGGAGGGCCACAGATACGCAGTATTTT. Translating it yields CSVDGTSGRATDTQYF.

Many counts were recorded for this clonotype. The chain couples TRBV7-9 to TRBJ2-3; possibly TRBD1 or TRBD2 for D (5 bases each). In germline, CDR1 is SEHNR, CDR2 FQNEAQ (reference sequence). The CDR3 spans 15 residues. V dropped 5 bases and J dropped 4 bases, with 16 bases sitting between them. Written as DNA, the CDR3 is TGTGCCAGCAGCCATACAGGAGGTTTGGCAGATACGCAGTATTTT. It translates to CASSHTGGLADTQYF.

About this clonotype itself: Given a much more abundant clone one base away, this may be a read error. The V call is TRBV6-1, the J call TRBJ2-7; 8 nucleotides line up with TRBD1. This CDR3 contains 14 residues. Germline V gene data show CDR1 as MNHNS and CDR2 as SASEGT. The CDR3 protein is CASSRGGQGHEQHF. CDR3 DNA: TGTGCCAGCAGTCGCGGTGGACAGGGCCACGAGCAGCACTTC.

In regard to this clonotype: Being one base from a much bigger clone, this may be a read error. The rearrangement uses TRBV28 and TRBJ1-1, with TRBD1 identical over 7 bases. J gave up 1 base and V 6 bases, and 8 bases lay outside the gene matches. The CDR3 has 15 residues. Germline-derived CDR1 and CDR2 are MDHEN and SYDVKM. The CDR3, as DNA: TGTGCCAGCAGCCCTCTAGGACAGGCGAACACTGAAGCTTTCTTT. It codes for CASSPLGQANTEAFF.

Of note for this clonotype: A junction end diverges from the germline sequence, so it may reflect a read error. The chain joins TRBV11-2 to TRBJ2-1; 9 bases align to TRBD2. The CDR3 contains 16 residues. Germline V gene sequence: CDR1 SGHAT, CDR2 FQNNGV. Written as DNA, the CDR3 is TGTGCCGGCAGCGAATTAGCGGGAGTGGTGGCAAATGAGCAGTTCTTC. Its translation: CAGSELAGVVANEQFF.

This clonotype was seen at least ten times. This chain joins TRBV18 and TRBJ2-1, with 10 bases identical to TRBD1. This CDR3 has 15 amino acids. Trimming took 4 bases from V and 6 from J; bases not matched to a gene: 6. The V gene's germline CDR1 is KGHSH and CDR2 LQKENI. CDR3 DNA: TGTGCCAGCTCACTGTATCGGACAGGGGGCAATGAGCAGTTCTTC. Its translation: CASSLYRTGGNEQFF.

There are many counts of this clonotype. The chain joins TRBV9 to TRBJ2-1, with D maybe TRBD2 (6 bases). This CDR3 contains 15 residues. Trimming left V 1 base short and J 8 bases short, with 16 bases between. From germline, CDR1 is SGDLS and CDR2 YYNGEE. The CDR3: CASSVRAGPRDEQFF. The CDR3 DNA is TGTGCCAGCAGCGTACGTGCGGGACCTAGGGATGAGCAGTTCTTC.

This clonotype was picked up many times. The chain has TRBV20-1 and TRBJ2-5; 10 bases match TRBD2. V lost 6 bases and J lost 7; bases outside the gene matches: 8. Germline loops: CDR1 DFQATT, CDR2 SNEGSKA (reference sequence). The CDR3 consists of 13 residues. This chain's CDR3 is CSARTSGPGTQYF. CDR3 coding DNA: TGCAGTGCAAGGACTAGCGGACCGGGGACCCAGTACTTC.